The TCR beta chain described here comes from a study of graft-versus-host responses after intestinal transplantation. TCRdb's table, derived via immunoSEQ multiplex PCR, lists solely in-frame clones and lacks some. The sample includes more than 100,000 clones, roughly 95% of them seen just once. Comments on this clone: Antigen: not known.

The TCR was taken from a human donor who received an intestinal transplant. The specimen was unstimulated CD8+ T cells sorted from spleen or lymph node cells, collected before intestinal transplant.

Here the CDR3 DNA reads TGTGCCAGCAGCCGCACGGGACTAGCCTCTGAGACCCAGTACTTC. Amino acids: CASSRTGLASETQYF. The V call is TRBV6-5, the J call TRBJ2-5, with TRBD2 matching 9 bases. This CDR3 spans 15 amino acids. V shed 6 bases, J shed 5 bases, and the junction held 10 bases outside the gene matches. Germline loops: CDR1 MNHEY, CDR2 SVGAGI.